Sequencing of this T cell receptor beta chain was carried out in a study of T cells in Graves' hyperthyroidism and ophthalmopathy. Study context: Peripheral blood draws took place at initial diagnosis, ahead of any treatment.

Each ophthalmopathy patient scored at least 3 on the Clinical Activity Score and at least 4 on NOSPECS grade, with duration under 3 months. The PBMCs were sourced from fresh peripheral blood (around 9.3 ml). Many counts were recorded for this clonotype. CDR3 length: 16 residues. Germline V gives CDR1 SGHTS, CDR2 YDEGEE. The V and J ends lost 3 bases and 8 bases respectively, with 23 bases between them. Template material for amplifying TCR beta CDR3 regions consisted of RNA transcripts. When the TCR CDR3 underwent first-round RT-PCR, the HTBI primer set was used. MiXCR was run by TCRdb on the multiplex PCR reads, yielding one entry per CDR3 protein. The sample records fewer than 500,000 distinct CDR3 sequences, roughly 14% being singletons.

Material: blood. This receptor was identified in a woman aged 30 to 39 with Graves' ophthalmopathy. This sequence joins TRBV5-8 and TRBJ1-2; D is possibly TRBD1 (5 bases). In nucleotides, the CDR3 is TGTGCCAGCAGCTACGAGTCCGGGACGCCAAGCTCGGGCTACACCTTC. Translated, it gives CASSYESGTPSSGYTF.